The 26 T cell receptor beta chains below were found in one sample sequenced in a study of T cell clones after liver transplantation. Assay used: immunoSEQ multiplex PCR; TCRdb lists only in-frame clones, some missing. The sample has about 33,000 clones; around 94% are singletons. Material: CD8+ T cells from blood, obtained 12 months after liver transplant. These receptors were collected from a human patient who received a liver transplant. Certain T cells may be donor cells from the graft.

The J gene is TRBJ2-3, the V gene TRBV19; D remains unclear. The CDR3 has 14 amino acids. Trimming removed 6 bases from V and 3 bases from J, with 13 bases in between. Germline CDR1 reads LNHDA; CDR2 reads SQIVND (reference sequence). The CDR3 nucleotides are TGTGCCAGTAGGGGCTTCGAGGTAACAGATACGCAGTATTTT. It specifies CASRGFEVTDTQYF.

The gene calls are TRBV27 and TRBJ1-1; D is unresolved. V gave up 6 bases and J gave up 4 bases, with 12 bases separating them. Germline CDR1 and CDR2: MNHEY and SMNVEV (reference sequence). This CDR3 spans 13 amino acids. In DNA, the CDR3 is TGTGCCAGCAGCCTTGGAGGAATCACTGAAGCTTTCTTT. Protein product: CASSLGGITEAFF.

The CDR3 DNA sequence: TGTGCCAGCAGCTCTCCGACTAGCATACACCAAGAGACCCAGTACTTC. Amino acids: CASSSPTSIHQETQYF. The chain joins TRBV7-9 to TRBJ2-5, with TRBD2 matching over 7 bases. The germline V gene has CDR1 SEHNR and CDR2 FQNEAQ (reference sequence). V gave up 4 bases and J gave up 0 bases; unmatched junction bases: 8. This CDR3 is 16 amino acids long.

The chain carries TRBV2 and TRBJ2-2; 7 positions agree with TRBD2. The length of the CDR3 is 19 residues. From germline, CDR1 is SNHLY and CDR2 FYNNEI. V was pared by 6 bases and J by 8 bases, with 24 bases of the junction left unmatched. The CDR3 region is CASSDDWTLLRREKGELFF. The CDR3 DNA sequence: TGTGCCAGCAGCGACGACTGGACCCTATTACGGCGGGAGAAGGGGGAGCTGTTTTTT.

The V gene is TRBV29-1, the J gene TRBJ2-1; 7 bases map to TRBD2. Unmatched junction bases numbered 9, after V lost 4 bases and J lost 0 bases. Germline V lookup: CDR1 SQVTM, CDR2 ANQGSEA. CDR3 length: 16 residues. The CDR3 here is CSVVGGSEFSYNEQFF. The CDR3 coding sequence is TGCAGCGTTGTTGGCGGGAGTGAATTCTCCTACAATGAGCAGTTCTTC.

This clone was seen just once. The chain recombines TRBV9 with TRBJ2-7; maybe TRBD2 (6 bases). Germline lookup yields CDR1 SGDLS and CDR2 YYNGEE. The ends were cut back, 4 bases at V and 0 bases at J, with 17 bases in the middle. The CDR3 length is 16 residues. The CDR3 coding sequence is TGTGCCAGCAGCCTAACCCCGGGACTTGGCTCCTACGAGCAGTACTTC. This translates into CASSLTPGLGSYEQYF.

The rearrangement joins TRBV14 to TRBJ2-5; TRBD1 or TRBD2 may be the D gene (5 bases each). Germline-derived CDR1 and CDR2 are SGHDN and FVKESK. V dropped 3 bases and J dropped 4 bases, with 12 bases sitting between them. This CDR3 is built from 14 residues. The CDR3 DNA reads as TGTGCCAGCAGCCAGCTCCAGGGACGAGAGACCCAGTACTTC. It yields the protein CASSQLQGRETQYF.

The chain links TRBV7-9 to TRBJ2-3; 10 positions agree with TRBD2. With V trimmed by 8 bases and J by 3 bases, 14 bases remained unmatched. Germline V gene sequence: CDR1 SEHNR, CDR2 FQNEAQ (reference sequence). This CDR3 has 17 amino acids. The CDR3 DNA reads TGTGCCAGCCCCCAGAGGGCTAGCGGGAGTCGGACAGATACGCAGTATTTT. Translation: CASPQRASGSRTDTQYF.

The sample holds one count of this clone. One end of the junction fails to match germline, which may point to a read error. The chain employs TRBV5-8 and TRBJ2-1; 7 nucleotides agree with TRBD1. CDR1 is SGHTS, CDR2 YDEGEE, per germline. The CDR3 runs 13 residues. CDR3 loop: CASRGTVYDEQFF. The DNA of the CDR3 is TGTGCCAGCAGGGGGACAGTCTACGATGAGCAGTTCTTC.

The chain uses TRBV6-1 and TRBJ2-7; 8 bases match TRBD2. The CDR3 consists of 15 residues. CDR1 and CDR2 from the germline V gene are MNHNS and SASEGT. With 7 bases clipped from V and 3 bases from J, the junction kept 11 bases outside the gene matches. The chain's CDR3 is CASNESGREYYEQYF. The CDR3 DNA sequence: TGTGCCAGCAACGAAAGCGGGAGAGAATACTACGAGCAGTACTTC.

CDR3 in amino acids: CASSLIPRSPSTYNEQFF. In DNA form, the CDR3 reads TGTGCCAGCAGTTTAATCCCTCGGTCCCCCTCTACGTACAATGAGCAGTTCTTC. The V call is TRBV28, the J call TRBJ2-1; no clear D. There are 18 residues in the CDR3. Between the trimmed V and J ends, which lost 2 bases and 4 bases, there was a span of 21 bases. Germline CDR1 is MDHEN and CDR2 is SYDVKM.

This chain joins TRBV27 and TRBJ1-5, with 7 positions matching TRBD1. The germline V gene has CDR1 MNHEY and CDR2 SMNVEV (reference sequence). CDR3 length equals 17 residues. V was clipped by 0 bases and J by 1 base; unmatched bases: 6. The CDR3 DNA follows: TGTGCCAGCAGTTTATCCCCGCCAGGGGGGAGCAATCAGCCCCAGCATTTT. Translated, it gives CASSLSPPGGSNQPQHF.

On this clone itself: One end of the junction varies from germline; a read error may be responsible. The V gene is TRBV11-2, the J gene TRBJ2-7; possible D gene TRBD1, 6 bases. CDR1 and CDR2 from the germline V gene are SGHAT and FQNNGV. This CDR3 comprises 11 residues. CDR3 protein: CASSLVGGPIF. The CDR3 DNA reads as TGTGCCAGCAGCTTAGTTGGGGGCCCGATTTTC.

The rearrangement links TRBV28 to TRBJ1-1; the match to TRBD1 covers 8 bases. The germline CDR1 and CDR2 sequences are MDHEN and SYDVKM. This CDR3 has 15 residues. With 3 bases clipped from V and 11 bases from J, the junction kept 14 bases outside the gene matches. The CDR3 nucleotides are TGTGCCAGCAGTTTCGCGGAGGGGACAGGAGGAGGTGCTTTCTTT. As protein: CASSFAEGTGGGAFF. The full variable domain, with the rest looked up from reference TRBV28 and TRBJ1-1, is DVKVTQSSRYLVKRTGEKVFLECVQDMDHENMFWYRQDPGLGLRLIYFSYDVKMKEKGDIPEGYSVSREKKERFSLILESASTNQTSMYLCASSFAEGTGGGAFFGQGTRLTVV.

As regards this clone: At one boundary the junction diverges from the germline segment, which might be a read error. The chain links TRBV7-3 to TRBJ2-5, with a tentative D call TRBD2 (5 bases). The CDR3 totals 12 residues. Germline V gene lookup returns CDR1 SGHTA and CDR2 FQGTGA. The CDR3, as DNA: TGTGCTAGCAGCCTAGCCGGCGAGACCCAGTACTTC. Its translation: CASSLAGETQYF.

The table lists this clone with a count of one. This chain links TRBV9 with TRBJ2-1; 7 nucleotides agree with TRBD1. Looked up from germline, CDR1 is SGDLS and CDR2 is YYNGEE. Trimming cost V 4 bases and J 1 base; bases outside gene matches: 11. This CDR3 is 17 amino acids long. The DNA for the CDR3 is TGTGCCAGCAGCCAAAACGACAGGGTTAGGTCCTACAATGAGCAGTTCTTC. It translates to CASSQNDRVRSYNEQFF.

The V and J genes are TRBV6-5 and TRBJ2-7; a weak D match, TRBD2 (5 bases). V was shortened by 4 bases and J by 4 bases, with 5 bases between the two germline ends. The CDR3 contains 11 residues. Germline CDR1 reads MNHEY; CDR2 reads SVGAGI. The chain's CDR3 is CASSCGYEQYF. For the CDR3, the DNA is TGTGCCAGCAGTTGCGGGTACGAGCAGTACTTC.

The gene calls are TRBV7-9 and TRBJ1-2; a weak D match, TRBD1 (5 bases). The CDR3 contains 13 residues. Deletions cut 5 bases from V and 8 bases from J, with 15 bases between. Germline values: CDR1 SEHNR, CDR2 FQNEAQ (reference sequence). The CDR3 nucleotides read TGTGCCAGCAGCCTCGACCCCAGGGAAGGCTACACCTTC. This translates into CASSLDPREGYTF.

V is TRBV19 and J is TRBJ2-7; D gene unclear. The CDR3 length is 14 residues. V was pared by 4 bases and J by 2 bases, with 12 bases between. Germline V gene lookup returns CDR1 LNHDA and CDR2 SQIVND (reference sequence). CDR3 sequence (DNA): TGTGCCAGTAGTAGGTCGGGTGCTCCCTACGAGCAGTACTTC. Protein sequence: CASSRSGAPYEQYF.

The chain uses TRBV6-5 and TRBJ1-1; weak D call: TRBD1 (6 bases). V lost 4 bases to trimming and J lost 1 base, with 13 bases between them. This CDR3 is built from 15 residues. Germline loops: CDR1 MNHEY, CDR2 SVGAGI. In DNA form, the CDR3 reads TGTGCCAGCAGTTTTCTCCAGGGGAGGAACACTGAAGCTTTCTTT. As protein: CASSFLQGRNTEAFF.

J is TRBJ2-4 and V is TRBV6-5, with a tentative D call TRBD2 (7 bases). The CDR3 is made up of 15 amino acids. The V end was cut by 7 bases, the J end by 7 bases, with 20 bases between. The germline V gene has CDR1 MNHEY and CDR2 SVGAGI. This CDR3 reads CASKLQRGALNIQYF. The CDR3 nucleotides read TGTGCCAGCAAATTACAACGGGGGGCCCTGAACATTCAGTACTTC.

V gene TRBV9 combines with J gene TRBJ2-7; 12 positions match TRBD2. This CDR3 region has 15 residues. Germline CDR1 reads SGDLS; CDR2 reads YYNGEE. The V segment lost 4 bases and the J segment 3 bases; nucleotides outside the gene matches: 5. The CDR3 DNA follows: TGTGCCAGCAGCCCGACTAGCGGGAGTCTCTACGAGCAGTACTTC. Protein sequence: CASSPTSGSLYEQYF.

The J gene is TRBJ2-5, the V gene TRBV2; D is unclear. The DNA end lines up better with TRBJ2-7; the J call may be wrong. Germline V gene data show CDR1 as SNHLY and CDR2 as FYNNEI. This CDR3 region has 12 residues. The CDR3 sequence: CASSEAVYEQYF. In DNA, the CDR3 is TGTGCCAGCAGTGAAGCTGTTTACGAGCAGTACTTC.

V usage is TRBV19 and J usage is TRBJ1-4, with 9 bases identical to TRBD1. Germline V lookup: CDR1 LNHDA, CDR2 SQIVND (reference sequence). J lost 8 bases, V lost 7 bases, and 11 bases had no gene match. The CDR3 totals 15 residues. CDR3 nucleotide sequence: TGTGCCAGTACCCAACACCGGGACAGGGAGGAAAAACTGTTTTTT. Residues: CASTQHRDREEKLFF.

As DNA, the CDR3 is TGTGCCAGCAGACCGGGACTAGCGACAAATGAGCAGTTCTTC. Its protein product is CASRPGLATNEQFF. V usage is TRBV6-1 and J usage is TRBJ2-1, with 10 bases fitting TRBD2. CDR3 size: 14 residues. V trimming: 6 bases; J trimming: 7 bases; junction bases outside the gene matches: 6. Per the germline V gene, CDR1 is MNHNS and CDR2 is SASEGT.

The rearrangement joins TRBV14 to TRBJ2-7; D might be TRBD1 (6 bases). The CDR3 runs 13 residues. Germline CDR1 is SGHDN and CDR2 is FVKESK. V was trimmed by 5 bases and J by 2 bases, leaving 10 bases between them. The CDR3 spells CASSSHRAYEQYF. CDR3 bases: TGTGCCAGCAGCTCACACAGGGCCTACGAGCAGTACTTC.